This T cell receptor (beta chain) was observed in a study of cytomegalovirus exposure and HLA in healthy donors. Study conclusions and caveats: Prior analysis indicated that the majority of TCR beta V segments exhibited productivity approximately 90% or approximately 30% of the time.

Primers included in the PCR were 60 Vbeta and 13 Jbeta primers. Profiling relied on immunoSEQ multiplex PCR, and the TCRdb table lists in-frame clones only, not all of them. The sample lists 110,000 or so clones, around 77% occurring once. The V gene's germline CDR1 is GTSNPN and CDR2 SVGIG (reference sequence). Trimming removed 0 bases from V and 8 bases from J, with 13 bases in between. CDR3 size: 13 residues. Worth noting for this clone: The antigen remains undetermined.

The J gene is TRBJ1-2, the V gene TRBV30; D is perhaps TRBD1 (5 bases). Material: PBMCs. This receptor was identified in a man aged 18-30 years in good health and CMV-seropositive. The CDR3 sequence is CAWSVGTAGGYTF. The CDR3 DNA is TGTGCCTGGAGTGTAGGGACGGCGGGGGGCTACACCTTC.